This T cell receptor (beta chain) is drawn from a study of tumor-infiltrating lymphocytes in primary liver carcinoma. The study's findings and limits: Significantly greater top-250-clone fractions characterized tumors relative to blood (p = 0.039).

The input was approximately 500 ng total RNA; TCR beta cDNA was made from it with a constant-region primer. Libraries for TCR beta were built through three nested multiplex PCR rounds, which together made up a slightly modified ARM-PCR procedure. TRBV1-TRBV30 forward primers and a C-beta reverse primer were used in the first two PCR rounds, which each ran for approximately 10 cycles. TCRdb re-derived calls from the multiplex PCR reads in MiXCR, one entry per CDR3 protein. The repertoire holds about 100,000 distinct CDR3 sequences, around 73% seen once, with around 12% in the top ten. This clonotype was recorded a few times. Its antigen is still unknown. This sequence may be a read error, since a much larger clone differs from it by one base. In germline, CDR1 is GTSNPN, CDR2 SVGIG (reference sequence). This CDR3 region has 12 residues. V dropped 4 bases and J dropped 10; count of bases not matched to a gene: 9.

The source material, roughly 18-30 mg of unsorted bulk tissue, was used to co-extract RNA and DNA. More than 80% viable tumor cells made up every tumor sample. The V and J genes are TRBV30 and TRBJ1-1, with 7 nucleotides matching TRBD1. Sequenced sample: liver tumor tissue from sampling region 2. The subset is: tumor region T2, inferior pole. This receptor was obtained from an older woman with primary liver carcinoma and hepatitis B virus infection. The CDR3 DNA is TGTGCCTGGATGAGGGGGTCAGGGGGAGCTTTCTTT. It yields the protein CAWMRGSGGAFF.